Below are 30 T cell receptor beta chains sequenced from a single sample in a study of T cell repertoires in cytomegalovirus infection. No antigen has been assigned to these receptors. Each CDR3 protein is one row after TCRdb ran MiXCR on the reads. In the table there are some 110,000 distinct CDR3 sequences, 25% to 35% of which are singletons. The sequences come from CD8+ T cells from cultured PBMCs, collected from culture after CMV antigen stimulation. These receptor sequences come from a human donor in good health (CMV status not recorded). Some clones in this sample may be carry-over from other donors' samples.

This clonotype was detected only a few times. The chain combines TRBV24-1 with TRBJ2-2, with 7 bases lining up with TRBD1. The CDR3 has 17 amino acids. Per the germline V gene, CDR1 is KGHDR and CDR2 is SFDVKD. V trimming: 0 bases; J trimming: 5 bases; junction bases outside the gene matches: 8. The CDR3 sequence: CATSDLPGDRDTGELFF. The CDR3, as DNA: TGTGCCACCAGTGATTTGCCGGGCGACAGGGATACCGGGGAGCTGTTTTTT.

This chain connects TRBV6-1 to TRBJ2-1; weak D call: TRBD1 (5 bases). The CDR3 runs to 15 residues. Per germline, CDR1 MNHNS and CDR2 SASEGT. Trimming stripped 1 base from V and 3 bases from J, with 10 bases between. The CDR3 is CASSEGQGIYNEQFF. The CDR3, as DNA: TGTGCCAGCAGTGAAGGGCAGGGTATCTACAATGAGCAGTTCTTC.

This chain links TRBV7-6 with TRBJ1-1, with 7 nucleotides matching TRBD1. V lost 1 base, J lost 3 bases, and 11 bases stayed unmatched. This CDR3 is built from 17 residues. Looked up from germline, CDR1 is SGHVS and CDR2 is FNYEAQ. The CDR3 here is CASSLVRGTVRHTEAFF. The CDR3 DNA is TGTGCCAGCAGCTTAGTGCGGGGGACAGTACGACACACTGAAGCTTTCTTT.

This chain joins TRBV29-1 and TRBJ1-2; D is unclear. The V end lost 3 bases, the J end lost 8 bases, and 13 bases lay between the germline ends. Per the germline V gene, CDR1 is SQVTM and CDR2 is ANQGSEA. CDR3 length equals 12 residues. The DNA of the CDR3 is TGCAGCGTTGACCTCGGGAGACGAGGCTACACCTTC. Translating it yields CSVDLGRRGYTF.

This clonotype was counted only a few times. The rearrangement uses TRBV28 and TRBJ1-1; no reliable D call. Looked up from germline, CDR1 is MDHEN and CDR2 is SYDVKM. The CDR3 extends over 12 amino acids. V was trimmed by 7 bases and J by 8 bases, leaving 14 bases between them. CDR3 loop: CASTNTAYEAFF. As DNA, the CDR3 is TGTGCCAGCACCAACACAGCGTACGAAGCTTTCTTT.

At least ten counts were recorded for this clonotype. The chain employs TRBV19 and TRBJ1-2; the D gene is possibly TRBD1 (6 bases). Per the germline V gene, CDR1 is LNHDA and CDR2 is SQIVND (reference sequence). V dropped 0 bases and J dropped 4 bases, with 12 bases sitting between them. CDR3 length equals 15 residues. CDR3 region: CASSIEVARGYGYTF. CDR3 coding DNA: TGTGCCAGTAGTATAGAAGTCGCCAGGGGCTATGGCTACACCTTC.

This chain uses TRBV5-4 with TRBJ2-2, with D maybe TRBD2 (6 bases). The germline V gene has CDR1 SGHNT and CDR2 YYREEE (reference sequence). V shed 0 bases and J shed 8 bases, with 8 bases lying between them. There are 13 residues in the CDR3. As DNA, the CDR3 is TGTGCCAGCAGCTTGGGGGACTCTGGGGAGCTGTTTTTT. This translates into CASSLGDSGELFF.

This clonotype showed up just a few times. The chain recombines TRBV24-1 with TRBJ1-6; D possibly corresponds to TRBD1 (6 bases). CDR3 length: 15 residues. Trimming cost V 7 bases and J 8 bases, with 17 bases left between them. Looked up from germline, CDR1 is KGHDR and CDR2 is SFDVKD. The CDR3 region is CATSQNTGIHSPLHF. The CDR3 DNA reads TGTGCCACCAGCCAAAATACAGGGATTCATTCACCCCTCCACTTT.

The CDR3 region has the DNA TGCGCCAGCAGCCTGAGGGCCCGGGGAACTGGGGCCAACGTCCTGACTTTC. Translation gives CASSLRARGTGANVLTF. J is TRBJ2-6 and V is TRBV5-1; D might be TRBD2 (5 bases). V shed 4 bases and J shed 2 bases, with 16 bases lying between them. CDR3 length: 17 amino acids. The germline gives CDR1 SGHRS, CDR2 YFSETQ. Full variable domain (remainder filled in from reference TRBV5-1 and TRBJ2-6): KAGVTQTPRYLIKTRGQQVTLSCSPISGHRSVSWYQQTPGQGLQFLFEYFSETQRNKGNFPGRFSGRQFSNSRSEMNVSTLELGDSALYLCASSLRARGTGANVLTFGAGSRLTVL.

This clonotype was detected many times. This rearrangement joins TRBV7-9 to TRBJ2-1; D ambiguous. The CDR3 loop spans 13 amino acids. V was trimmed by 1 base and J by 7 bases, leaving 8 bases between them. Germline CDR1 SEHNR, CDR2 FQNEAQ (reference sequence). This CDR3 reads CASSLVNDNEQFF. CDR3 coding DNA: TGTGCCAGCAGCTTAGTAAACGATAATGAGCAGTTCTTC.

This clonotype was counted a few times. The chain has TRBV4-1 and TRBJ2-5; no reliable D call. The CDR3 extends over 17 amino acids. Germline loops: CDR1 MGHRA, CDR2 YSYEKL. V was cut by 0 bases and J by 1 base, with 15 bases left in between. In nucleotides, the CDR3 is TGCGCCAGCAGCCAAGAAATCAACTCGGCCGCCCAAGAGACCCAGTACTTC. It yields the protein CASSQEINSAAQETQYF.

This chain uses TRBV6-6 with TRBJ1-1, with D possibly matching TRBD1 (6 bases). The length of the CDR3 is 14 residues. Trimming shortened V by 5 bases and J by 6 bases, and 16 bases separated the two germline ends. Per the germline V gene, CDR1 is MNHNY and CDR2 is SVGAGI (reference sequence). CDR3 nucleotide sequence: TGTGCCAGCAGTCCAGGACAGCGGGTTCCTGAAGCTTTCTTT. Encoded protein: CASSPGQRVPEAFF.

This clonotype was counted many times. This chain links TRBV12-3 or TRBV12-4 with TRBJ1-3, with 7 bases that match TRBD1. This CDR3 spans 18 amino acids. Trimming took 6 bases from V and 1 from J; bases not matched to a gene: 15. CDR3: CASRSDRVMIRSGNTIYF. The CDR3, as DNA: TGTGCCAGCAGGTCCGACAGGGTTATGATTCGGTCTGGAAACACCATATATTTT.

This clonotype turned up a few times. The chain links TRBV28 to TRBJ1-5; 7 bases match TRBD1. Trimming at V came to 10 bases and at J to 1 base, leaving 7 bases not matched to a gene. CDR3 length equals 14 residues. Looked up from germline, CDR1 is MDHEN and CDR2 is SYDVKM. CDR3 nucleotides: TGTGCCACCCAGGGGGAGGTGAGCAATCAGCCCCAGCATTTT. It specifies CATQGEVSNQPQHF.

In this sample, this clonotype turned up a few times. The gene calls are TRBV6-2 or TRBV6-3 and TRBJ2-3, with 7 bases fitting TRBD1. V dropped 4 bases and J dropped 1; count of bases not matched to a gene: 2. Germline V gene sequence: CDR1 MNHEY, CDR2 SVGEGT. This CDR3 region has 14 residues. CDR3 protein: CASSWQGGTDTQYF. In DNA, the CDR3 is TGTGCCAGCAGTTGGCAGGGGGGCACAGATACGCAGTATTTT.

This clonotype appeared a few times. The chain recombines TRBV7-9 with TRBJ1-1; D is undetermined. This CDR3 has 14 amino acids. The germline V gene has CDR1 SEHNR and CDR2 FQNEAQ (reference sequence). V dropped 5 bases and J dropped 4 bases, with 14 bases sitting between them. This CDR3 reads CASSPPLVSTEAFF. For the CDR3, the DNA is TGTGCCAGCAGCCCTCCTTTAGTGAGCACTGAAGCTTTCTTT.

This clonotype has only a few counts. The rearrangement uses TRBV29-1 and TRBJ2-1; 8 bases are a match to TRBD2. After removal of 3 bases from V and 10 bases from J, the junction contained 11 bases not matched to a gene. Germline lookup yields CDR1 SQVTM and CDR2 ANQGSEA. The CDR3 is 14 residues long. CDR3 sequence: CSVEGLGGLYEQFF. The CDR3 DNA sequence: TGCAGCGTTGAGGGACTAGGCGGACTGTACGAGCAGTTCTTC.

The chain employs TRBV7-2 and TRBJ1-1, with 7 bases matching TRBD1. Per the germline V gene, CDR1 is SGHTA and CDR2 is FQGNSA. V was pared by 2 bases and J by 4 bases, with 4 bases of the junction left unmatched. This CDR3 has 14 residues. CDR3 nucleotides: TGTGCCAGCAGCTTATCAGGGGGTAGCACTGAAGCTTTCTTT. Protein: CASSLSGGSTEAFF.

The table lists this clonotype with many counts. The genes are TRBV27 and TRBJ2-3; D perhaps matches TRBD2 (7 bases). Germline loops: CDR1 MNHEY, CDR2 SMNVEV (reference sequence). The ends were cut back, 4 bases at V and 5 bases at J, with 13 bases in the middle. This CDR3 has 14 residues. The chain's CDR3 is CASSSGGRIDTQYF. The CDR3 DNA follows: TGTGCCAGCAGTTCCGGGGGGCGGATAGATACGCAGTATTTT.

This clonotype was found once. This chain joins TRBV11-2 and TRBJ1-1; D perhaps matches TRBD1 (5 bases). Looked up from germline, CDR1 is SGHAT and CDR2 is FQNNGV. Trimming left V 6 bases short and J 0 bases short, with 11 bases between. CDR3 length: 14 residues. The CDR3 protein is CASRPGRMNTEAFF. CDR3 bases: TGTGCCAGCAGACCGGGACGGATGAACACTGAAGCTTTCTTT.

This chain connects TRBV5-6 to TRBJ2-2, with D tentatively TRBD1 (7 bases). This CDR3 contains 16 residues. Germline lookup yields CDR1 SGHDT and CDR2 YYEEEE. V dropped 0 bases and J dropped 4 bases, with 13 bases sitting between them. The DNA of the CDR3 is TGTGCCAGCAGCTTGGCAGGGGGGCCTCGCACCGGGGAGCTGTTTTTT. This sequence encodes CASSLAGGPRTGELFF.

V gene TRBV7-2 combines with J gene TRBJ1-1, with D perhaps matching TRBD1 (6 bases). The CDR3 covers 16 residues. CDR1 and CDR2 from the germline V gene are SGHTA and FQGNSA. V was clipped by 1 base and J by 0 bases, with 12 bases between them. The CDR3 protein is CASSLVDRTMNTEAFF. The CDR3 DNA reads TGTGCCAGCAGCTTAGTAGACAGGACCATGAACACTGAAGCTTTCTTT.

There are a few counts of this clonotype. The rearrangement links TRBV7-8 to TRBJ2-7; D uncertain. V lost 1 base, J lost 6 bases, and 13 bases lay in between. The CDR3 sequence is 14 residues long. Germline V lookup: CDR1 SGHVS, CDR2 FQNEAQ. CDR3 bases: TGTGCCAGCAGCTTAGAACTAAGTCTTCTCGAGCAGTACTTC. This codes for CASSLELSLLEQYF.

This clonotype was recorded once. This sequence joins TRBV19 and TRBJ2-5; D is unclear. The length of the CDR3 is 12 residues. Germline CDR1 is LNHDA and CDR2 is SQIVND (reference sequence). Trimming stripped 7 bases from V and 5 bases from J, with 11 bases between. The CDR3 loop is CASKSAEETQYF. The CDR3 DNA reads TGTGCCAGTAAGTCGGCGGAGGAGACCCAGTACTTC.

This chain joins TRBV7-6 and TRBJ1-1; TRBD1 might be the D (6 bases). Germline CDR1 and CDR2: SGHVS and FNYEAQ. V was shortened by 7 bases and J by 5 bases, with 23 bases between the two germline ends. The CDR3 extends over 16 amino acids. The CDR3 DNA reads TGTGCCAGCACCCCTGGCCAGGGGAGTGGGGGAACTGAAGCTTTCTTT. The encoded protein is CASTPGQGSGGTEAFF.

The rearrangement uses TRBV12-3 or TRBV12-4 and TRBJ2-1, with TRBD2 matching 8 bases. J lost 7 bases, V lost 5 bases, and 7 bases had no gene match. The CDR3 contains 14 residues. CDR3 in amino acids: CASSPGGGWNEQFF. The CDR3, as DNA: TGTGCCAGCAGTCCCGGGGGGGGGTGGAATGAGCAGTTCTTC.

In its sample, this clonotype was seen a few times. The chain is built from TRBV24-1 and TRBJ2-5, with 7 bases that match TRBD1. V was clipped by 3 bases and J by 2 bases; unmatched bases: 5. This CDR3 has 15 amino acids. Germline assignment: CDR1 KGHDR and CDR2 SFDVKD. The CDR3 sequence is CATSDGDRKQETQYF. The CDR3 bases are TGTGCCACCAGTGATGGGGACAGAAAGCAAGAGACCCAGTACTTC.

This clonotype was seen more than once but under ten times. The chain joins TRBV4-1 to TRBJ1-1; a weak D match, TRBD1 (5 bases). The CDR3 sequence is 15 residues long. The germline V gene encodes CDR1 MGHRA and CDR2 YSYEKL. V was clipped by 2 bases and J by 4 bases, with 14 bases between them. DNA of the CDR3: TGCGCCAGCAGCCAATATGCAGGGTTTCTCACTGAAGCTTTCTTT. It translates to CASSQYAGFLTEAFF.

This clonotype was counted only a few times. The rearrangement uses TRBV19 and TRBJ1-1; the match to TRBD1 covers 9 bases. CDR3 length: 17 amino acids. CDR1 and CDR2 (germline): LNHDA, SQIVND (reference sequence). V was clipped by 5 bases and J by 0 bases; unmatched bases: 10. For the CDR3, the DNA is TGTGCCAGTAGTGTCATCCCGGGACAGGGAATGAACACTGAAGCTTTCTTT. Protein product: CASSVIPGQGMNTEAFF.

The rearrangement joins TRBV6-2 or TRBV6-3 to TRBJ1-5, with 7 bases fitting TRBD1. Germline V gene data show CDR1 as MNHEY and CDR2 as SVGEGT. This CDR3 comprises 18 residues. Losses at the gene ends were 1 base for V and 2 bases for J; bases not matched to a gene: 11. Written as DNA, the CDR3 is TGTGCCAGCAGTTACTTCGCCCAGGGGGTAAAGGGCAATCAGCCCCAGCATTTT. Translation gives CASSYFAQGVKGNQPQHF.